The rows below give T cell receptor beta chains drawn from one sample of a study of blood T cell repertoires in COVID-19. Profiled with immunoSEQ multiplex PCR; TCRdb holds only in-frame clones, not every one. Of about 370,000 clones listed, 75% to 90% are singletons. Material for sequencing was PBMCs or T cells enriched from blood (not recorded which). The receptors shown here come from a man aged 18 to 29 who had recovered from COVID-19. Each CDR3 is given with its conserved first and last residue. The D gene is left open where the match is weak.

V,D,J,CDR3
TRBV20-1,TRBD2,TRBJ2-1,CSASRGEIYNEQFF
TRBV25-1,.,TRBJ2-2,CASSEAGINTGELFF
TRBV29-1,.,TRBJ2-7,CSVGEAAGRGEQYF
TRBV19,.,TRBJ2-1,CASSSTGGRNTYNEQFF
TRBV5-1,.,TRBJ2-3,CASSEGGRGMGTDTQYF
TRBV28,TRBD1,TRBJ2-3,CASRTGGADTQYF
TRBV7-9,.,TRBJ2-1,CASSPGKNFYNEQFF
TRBV5-1,.,TRBJ2-4,CASSLTGKDKNIQYF
TRBV5-1,TRBD2,TRBJ2-3,CASSSPPPTSRYTDTQYF
TRBV12-3/TRBV12-4,.,TRBJ1-2,CASRIQGPYGYTF
TRBV18,TRBD2,TRBJ2-7,CASSRGGTSYEQYF
TRBV5-4,.,TRBJ2-1,CASSLGENYNEQFF
TRBV4-1,.,TRBJ2-1,CASSQELGYYNEQFF
TRBV7-2,TRBD1,TRBJ1-4,CASSLRDSPNEKLFF
TRBV7-3,TRBD2,TRBJ2-3,CASSWTSGITDTQYF
TRBV5-1,.,TRBJ1-1,CASSPTGMNTEAFF
TRBV19,.,TRBJ2-6,CASSHVSGANVLTF
TRBV10-2,TRBD2,TRBJ2-2,CASTSGGNTGELFF
TRBV3-1/TRBV3-2,TRBD1,TRBJ1-1,CASSHLRTGGATEAFF
TRBV2,.,TRBJ1-5,CASSEGHLNQPQHF
TRBV27,TRBD1,TRBJ2-7,CASSLVGTGTSEQYF
TRBV19,.,TRBJ2-3,CASSITNLLTDTQYF
TRBV7-3,TRBD2,TRBJ2-2,CASSLIPSGNTGELFF
TRBV21-1,.,TRBJ1-4,CASQPPNGLFEKLFF
TRBV4-3,.,TRBJ1-1,CASSQDTGRVTEAFF
TRBV7-9,.,TRBJ2-2,CASSLTSSSANTGELFF
TRBV19,TRBD1,TRBJ1-2,CASSLRDRGPPRHYGYTF
TRBV7-2,TRBD2,TRBJ2-4,CASSPERGGAKNIQYF
TRBV5-4,.,TRBJ1-1,CASSLGRGWTEAFF
TRBV13,.,TRBJ1-5,CASSQGYNQPQHF
TRBV27,TRBD2,TRBJ2-3,CASSLFSGRGTDTQYF
TRBV9,.,TRBJ2-3,CASSEDSTSTDTQYF
TRBV6-2/TRBV6-3,TRBD2,TRBJ2-2,CASSLQGTSGNGLFF
TRBV2,.,TRBJ1-2,CASSEGPANYGYTF
TRBV10-3,.,TRBJ2-7,CAISVQGPYEQYF
TRBV9,TRBD2,TRBJ2-3,CASSVPREGPSTDTQYF
TRBV18,TRBD2,TRBJ2-7,CASSPQDSGRAVEQYF
TRBV27,.,TRBJ2-1,CASSFRRDNNEQFF
TRBV19,.,TRBJ2-7,CASSPPRQDQGYEQYF
TRBV28,.,TRBJ1-5,CASSFRGGQPQHF
TRBV19,.,TRBJ1-4,CASKKRGNDEKLFF
TRBV28,TRBD1,TRBJ1-2,CAIETGTGGDYGYTF
TRBV28,TRBD1,TRBJ1-6,CASRILGTGASPLHF
TRBV7-2,.,TRBJ1-2,CASSYGTTINYGYTF
TRBV7-3,.,TRBJ1-1,CASSLSATEYTEAFF